This TCR beta chain was found in a study of blood T cell repertoires in COVID-19. Measured with immunoSEQ multiplex PCR; TCRdb has only the in-frame clones, and not every one. The sample contains approximately 190,000 clones, approximately 84% of which appear only once. The ends lost 11 bases at V and 4 bases at J; junction bases unmatched: 9. Per germline, CDR1 PRHDT and CDR2 FYEKMQ (reference sequence). CDR3 length equals 13 residues. Sequenced sample: PBMCs or T cells enriched from blood (not recorded which). This TCR derives from a man between 40 and 49 years old who had recovered from COVID-19. The genes are TRBV13 and TRBJ1-1, with 8 bases identical to TRBD1. In nucleotides, the CDR3 is TGTGCCTCAGCGCAGGGGGCGCCCACTGAAGCTTTCTTT. Its protein is CASAQGAPTEAFF.